This T cell receptor beta chain was observed in a study of T-cell memory formation after mild COVID-19. As for the study in general: TCR clusters largely stayed donor specific.

5'RACE primed from the constant segment yielded TCR alpha and TCR beta cDNA libraries bearing sample barcodes and UMIs. Using its own MiXCR run on the 5' RACE reads, TCRdb lists one record per CDR3 protein. The data hold some 300,000 distinct CDR3 sequences, with just under 20% observed a single time. Points on this clonotype: What it binds is unknown.

Study-wide results and limits: CM and EM subsets held most contracting CD4+ clones; EMRA held CD8+ ones. CD4/CD8 balance characterized clones contracting day 15 to 85, and CD4+ skew characterized later expanders.

The clonotype comes from a man aged 18 to 29 who had mild COVID-19 (a few samples of this study predate the infection). Cell type and time point are not known. The specimen sequenced was PBMCs or a T cell subset sorted from them (not recorded which).

CDR3 DNA sequence: TGCAGCGTTCCACAGGGGAACACTGAAGCTTTCTTT. It codes for CSVPQGNTEAFF. The chain carries TRBV29-1 and TRBJ1-1, with TRBD1 as a possible D gene (6 bases). The CDR3 sequence is 12 residues long. Germline V gene lookup returns CDR1 SQVTM and CDR2 ANQGSEA. V was cut by 5 bases and J by 1 base, with 8 bases left in between. Variable domain in full (rest from reference TRBV29-1 and TRBJ1-1): SAVISQKPSRDICQRGTSLTIQCQVDSQVTMMFWYRQQPGQSLTLIATANQGSEATYESGFVIDKFPISRPNLTFSTLTVSNMSPEDSSIYLCSVPQGNTEAFFGQGTRLTVV.